Sequencing of this T cell receptor beta chain was carried out in a study of Ad26.COV2.S vaccination and SARS-CoV-2 variants (dated by TCRdb to about 2021). With regard to the full study: Vaccine-arm donors came from COV1001, a multicentre, randomized, double-blind, placebo-controlled phase I-IIa trial of Ad26.COV2.S in healthy adults. Ad26.COV2.S was administered intramuscularly at 5 x 10^10 or 1 x 10^11 viral particles, either as a single shot or as two shots given 56 days apart. The specificity and breadth of SARS-CoV-2-reactive T cell receptors after Ad26.COV2.S vaccination were assessed by TCRbeta repertoire sequencing. The TCR-sequenced set comprised about 32 samples: approximately 19 Ad26.COV2.S vaccine recipients, 5 placebo recipients and 8 SARS-CoV-2 convalescent individuals. Trial participants were randomized into five groups of five, in which low-dose or high-dose Ad26.COV2.S was given once or twice, or placebo was given on both occasions. Throughout the experiments and outcome assessment, investigators stayed blinded to trial group allocation.

The immunoSEQ Assay was the method used to sequence TCRbeta CDR3 regions. After extraction, genomic DNA underwent amplification by bias-controlled multiplex PCR, followed by high-throughput sequencing. The source study handled its data this way. To quantify the absolute abundance of every unique TCRbeta CDR3 region, sequences were collapsed and filtered. T cell fraction was estimated by normalizing TCRbeta template counts to usable DNA, with usable DNA measured through amplification of reference genes found in all nucleated cells. Repertoire TCRs were annotated as SARS-CoV-2-specific when V gene, CDR3 amino acid sequence and J gene were exactly matched to a known reactive TCR set. The reference SARS-CoV-2 TCR set was obtained from MIRA and was filtered for enrichment in COVID-19-positive ImmuneCODE repertoires, whereby public or cross-reactive TCRs were removed. Using the MIRA antigens, annotated TCRs were further analysed by specific ORF or by position within an ORF. Breadth was defined as the number of annotated unique rearrangements divided by the total number of unique productive rearrangements, and depth was defined as the summed frequency of the annotated unique rearrangements. Two-sided Wilcoxon rank-sum tests were used to compare TCR breadth between groups. As stored in TCRdb, this immuneACCESS dataset retains in-frame rearrangements with V and J assigned. A fraction of the clones does not appear; measured against another copy, unresolved V genes explain less than half of the discrepancy, and the remainder lacks a known reason. V and J calls and clone size are copied from that table; D and trimming were computed from the DNA. The sample table lists about 420,000 clones, 88% of them with a count of one. Of the sample, 3.6% is held by the ten largest clones.

Results the study describes overall, beyond this receptor: Non-spike TCR breadth was comparable between vaccine and placebo recipients, consistent with the vaccine containing only spike. The authors noted that total T cell responses may have been underestimated by the TCR breadth and depth analyses. The study lacked the statistical power to compare responses across vaccine doses or regimens. Substantial breadth of spike-specific CD8+ and CD4+ T cell responses was reported after vaccination. Spike-specific TCR breadth was higher in Ad26.COV2.S recipients than in placebo recipients (P = 0.0014).

The treatment or condition label of this sample denotes: 15 to 20 received Ad26.COV2.S at low or high dose, single or two shots; about 5 received placebo; per-sample allocation not given. For vaccine and placebo recipients, the sequenced repertoires came from samples collected on day 63 after the first injection. Between 29 July and 7 August 2020, Cohort 1b enrolled around 25 adults aged 18-55 years at one site in Boston, USA. As a vaccine, Ad26.COV2.S was a replication-incompetent adenovirus type 26 vector that expressed a prefusion-stabilized SARS-CoV-2 spike protein derived from the original Wuhan strain. CDR1 and CDR2 were assigned from the germline V gene as SQVTM and ANQGSEA. The CDR3, from cysteine to phenylalanine, totals 17 residues. Only the CDR3 region is kept as DNA, spanning 51 bases read in frame from base 1. V lost 7 bases and J lost 3 bases, and the count of bases not matched to a germline gene is 12.

Details on this clone: Its antigen remains undetermined. The record has no base qualities; no much larger clone is one base away.

The chain is encoded by TRBV29-1 joined to TRBJ2-2; TRBD2 aligns with 12 central bases. The clonotype was recovered from a person between 18 and 60 years old who received the Ad26.COV2.S COVID-19 vaccine or a placebo. This specimen consisted of peripheral blood, obtained in a trial of Ad26.COV2.S vaccine versus placebo. The bases read TGCAGCGCTGGAAGCCTAGCGGGGGGGCTATACACCGGGGAGCTGTTTTTT. Its protein reads: CSAGSLAGGLYTGELFF.